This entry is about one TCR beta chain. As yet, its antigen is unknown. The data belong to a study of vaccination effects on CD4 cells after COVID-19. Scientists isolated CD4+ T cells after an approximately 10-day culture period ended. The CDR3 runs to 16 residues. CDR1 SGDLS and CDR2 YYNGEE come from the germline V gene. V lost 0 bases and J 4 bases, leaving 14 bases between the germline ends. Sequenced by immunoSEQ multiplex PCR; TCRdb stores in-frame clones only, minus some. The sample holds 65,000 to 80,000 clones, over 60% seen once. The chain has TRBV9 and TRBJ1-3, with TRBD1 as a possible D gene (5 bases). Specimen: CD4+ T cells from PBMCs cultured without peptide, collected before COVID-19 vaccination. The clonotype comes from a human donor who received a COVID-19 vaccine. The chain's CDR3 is CASSVGKGTGGNTIYF. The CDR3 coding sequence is TGTGCCAGCAGCGTAGGAAAGGGGACTGGAGGAAACACCATATATTTT.